This T cell receptor beta chain was captured by sequencing in a study of blood T cells in healthy people across ages. In regard to this clonotype: The antigen remains undetermined.

Germline lookup yields CDR1 MDHEN and CDR2 SYDVKM. The CDR3 is made up of 16 amino acids. It was with a sample-barcoded 5' primer and a J-beta primer mix that a second PCR of roughly 7 to 12 cycles was run. Each cDNA molecule carried a tag from a template-switch adaptor that contained 12 random nucleotides. From the 5' RACE reads, TCRdb called clonotypes with MiXCR, one entry per CDR3 protein. The table records around 800,000 distinct CDR3 sequences, around 25% of them present only once. Study-wide results and limits: Whereas aged donors had fewer naive CD4+ cells, long-lived donors had more of them and higher diversity.

This sample also belongs to another study, concerning T cells of mothers and their children. That paper notes: The study found slightly higher but non-significant overlap in related versus unrelated mother-child pairs. Nobody spotted any persistent microchimeric T cell clones.

This chain links TRBV28 with TRBJ2-5; 7 nucleotides line up with TRBD1. TRBJ2-7 explains the end of the DNA better; the J call may be wrong. This TCR came from a boy aged 10-17 years in good health. The specimen sequenced was blood. CDR3 coding DNA: TGTGCCAGCAGTTCTCGACAGGGCGGATATTCCTACGAGCAGTACTTC. As protein: CASSSRQGGYSYEQYF.